A single sample is the source of the 31 T cell receptor beta chains below, sequenced in a study of monozygotic twins with inflammatory bowel disease. TCRdb re-called the 5' RACE reads and gives one entry per CDR3 protein, without DNA. The sample table includes 400,000 to 500,000 distinct CDR3 sequences. Sequencing used blood. These receptors all come from a human donor with ulcerative colitis or Crohn's disease, or a healthy co-twin of an affected twin (not recorded which).

The V and J genes are TRBV15 and TRBJ1-4; TCRdb outputs TRBD1, but without DNA this stays unchecked. CDR1 and CDR2 (germline): LNHNV, YYDKDF (reference sequence). The CDR3 length is 13 residues. This CDR3 is CATSGGVFEKLFF. The full variable domain, rest sourced from reference TRBV15 and TRBJ1-4, is DAMVIQNPRYQVTQFGKPVTLSCSQTLNHNVMYWYQQKSSQAPKLLFHYYDKDFNNEADTPDNFQSRRPNTSFCFLDIRSPGLGDTAMYLCATSGGVFEKLFFGSGTQLSVL.

This chain links TRBV5-6 with TRBJ2-7; there is no DNA to check the TCRdb D call of TRBD1. Looked up from germline, CDR1 is SGHDT and CDR2 is YYEEEE. This CDR3 region has 15 residues. The CDR3: CASSLIRQGNEEQYF.

This chain joins TRBV24-1 and TRBJ2-1; lacking DNA, the TRBD1 call made by TCRdb goes unchecked. Germline values: CDR1 KGHDR, CDR2 SFDVKD. The CDR3 contains 14 residues. CDR3 amino acids: CATSDPGSYNEQFF.

This chain connects TRBV9 to TRBJ2-7; absent DNA, TCRdb's TRBD2 call cannot be checked. The CDR3 is 14 residues long. The germline gives CDR1 SGDLS, CDR2 YYNGEE. The CDR3 region is CASSVDQRGYEQYF.

The chain employs TRBV27 and TRBJ1-6; TCRdb outputs TRBD1, but without DNA this stays unchecked. Germline values: CDR1 MNHEY, CDR2 SMNVEV (reference sequence). CDR3 size: 13 residues. CDR3 region: CASSSPRGGPLHF.

This chain connects TRBV27 to TRBJ2-1; the TCRdb call, TRBD1, lacks DNA for checking. Germline CDR1 MNHEY, CDR2 SMNVEV (reference sequence). The CDR3 length is 15 residues. The CDR3 here is CASSFSGRGGNEQFF.

This rearrangement joins TRBV11-2 to TRBJ2-1; the TCRdb D gene call, TRBD2, has no DNA to confirm it. This CDR3 has 13 residues. Germline V lookup: CDR1 SGHAT, CDR2 FQNNGV. The CDR3 spells CASSTEAYNEQFF.

The J gene is TRBJ2-7, the V gene TRBV4-3; without DNA, the TCRdb call of TRBD2 cannot be checked. Germline values: CDR1 LGHNA, CDR2 YSLEER. The CDR3 consists of 16 residues. CDR3 protein: CASSSSASGSSYEQYF.

CDR3 protein: CASIPGLYSNQPQHF. The V call is TRBV6-1, the J call TRBJ1-5. CDR1 is MNHNS and CDR2 is SASEGT in the germline V gene. CDR3 length: 15 amino acids.

The rearrangement uses TRBV28 and TRBJ1-5. Germline CDR1 MDHEN, CDR2 SYDVKM. The CDR3 totals 17 residues. Here the CDR3 reads CASSPGPEGFLNQPQHF.

The chain is built from TRBV14 and TRBJ2-5; TCRdb's D call, TRBD1, is unchecked because there is no DNA. The CDR3 has 19 amino acids. Germline V gene data show CDR1 as SGHDN and CDR2 as FVKESK. CDR3 region: CASSQVGGGIAPSQETQYF.

The V call is TRBV30, the J call TRBJ2-5; the D call of TRBD2 rests on TCRdb alone, since no DNA is present to check it. CDR1 and CDR2 from the germline V gene are GTSNPN and SVGIG (reference sequence). CDR3 size: 15 residues. The CDR3 spells CAWSGTGGTGETQYF. Full variable domain (outside the CDR3, taken from reference TRBV30 and TRBJ2-5): SQTIHQWPATLVQPVGSPLSLECTVEGTSNPNLYWYRQAAGRGLQLLFYSVGIGQISSEVPQNLSASRPQDRQFILSSKKLLLSDSGFYLCAWSGTGGTGETQYFGPGTRLLVL.

The V gene is TRBV5-1, the J gene TRBJ2-3. The CDR3 consists of 16 residues. Germline V gene lookup returns CDR1 SGHRS and CDR2 YFSETQ. CDR3 residues: CASSLPSGASTDTQYF.

This rearrangement joins TRBV5-1 to TRBJ2-4; TCRdb designates TRBD2, a call that cannot be tested without DNA. The CDR3 spans 17 residues. From germline, CDR1 is SGHRS and CDR2 YFSETQ. The CDR3 loop is CASSLEPGLAVKNIQYF.

The V call is TRBV9, the J call TRBJ2-6. The germline CDR1 and CDR2 sequences are SGDLS and YYNGEE. This CDR3 is built from 14 residues. CDR3 loop: CASSVHSGANVLTF. The complete variable domain, with remaining parts taken from reference TRBV9 and TRBJ2-6, reads DSGVTQTPKHLITATGQRVTLRCSPRSGDLSVYWYQQSLDQGLQFLIQYYNGEERAKGNILERFSAQQFPDLHSELNLSSLELGDSALYFCASSVHSGANVLTFGAGSRLTVL.

The CDR3 spells CASRGTSGSYNEQFF. The chain combines TRBV6-5 with TRBJ2-1; TCRdb returns TRBD2, unconfirmable since there is no DNA. This CDR3 is built from 15 residues. Germline V CDR1 and CDR2: MNHEY, SVGAGI.

This sequence joins TRBV5-1 and TRBJ2-3; TCRdb selects TRBD2, and the lack of DNA leaves this call unchecked. In germline, CDR1 is SGHRS, CDR2 YFSETQ. The CDR3 has 16 amino acids. The CDR3 here is CASSLGAGARTDTQYF.

The chain recombines TRBV4-1 with TRBJ2-3; checking the TCRdb D call of TRBD1 is not possible without DNA. CDR1 and CDR2 (germline): MGHRA, YSYEKL. This CDR3 is built from 16 residues. The CDR3 sequence: CASSQTRTGGSYTQYF.

This sequence joins TRBV7-2 and TRBJ2-5; TCRdb's D call of TRBD2 is untestable without DNA. Germline V gene data show CDR1 as SGHTA and CDR2 as FQGNSA. The CDR3 is made up of 14 amino acids. The CDR3 loop is CASSLQLGGGTQYF.

This rearrangement joins TRBV10-2 to TRBJ1-2; the D call from TCRdb, TRBD1, cannot be confirmed without DNA. The CDR3 length is 16 residues. Germline CDR1 reads WSHSY; CDR2 reads SAAADI. The CDR3: CASSEVGGKEDYGYTF.

The chain joins TRBV7-9 to TRBJ2-3. CDR3 length equals 11 residues. Germline CDR1 reads SEHNR; CDR2 reads FQNEAQ (reference sequence). The CDR3 sequence: CASLAGDTQYF.

The chain combines TRBV3-1 with TRBJ1-5. Germline CDR1 and CDR2: LGHDT and YNNKEL (reference sequence). The CDR3 runs 12 residues. CDR3 loop: CASSQEGQPQHF.

The chain is built from TRBV20-1 and TRBJ2-7; TCRdb reports TRBD2, a call that lacks DNA to check it against. CDR3 length: 14 residues. Germline lookup yields CDR1 DFQATT and CDR2 SNEGSKA (reference sequence). The CDR3 loop is CSARASGSAGEQYF.

This sequence joins TRBV13 and TRBJ2-1; the TRBD1 assignment by TCRdb is unverifiable without DNA. The germline V gene has CDR1 PRHDT and CDR2 FYEKMQ (reference sequence). The CDR3 has 15 amino acids. CDR3 protein: CASSLSGGGVYEQFF.

This chain connects TRBV20-1 to TRBJ1-1. From germline, CDR1 is DFQATT and CDR2 SNEGSKA (reference sequence). This CDR3 has 12 residues. The CDR3 spells CSANGGDTEAFF.

The V gene is TRBV5-1, the J gene TRBJ1-6. The CDR3 has 15 residues. Per the germline V gene, CDR1 is SGHRS and CDR2 is YFSETQ. The CDR3 protein is CASSLFGVTDSPLHF.

J is TRBJ1-2 and V is TRBV6-1; the D call of TRBD1 rests on TCRdb alone, since no DNA is present to check it. CDR1 is MNHNS, CDR2 SASEGT, per germline. The CDR3 spans 17 residues. The CDR3 protein is CASSEHAFQGADYGYTF.

V is TRBV5-8 and J is TRBJ1-1. This CDR3 comprises 13 residues. The germline V gene has CDR1 SGHTS and CDR2 YDEGEE. The CDR3 loop reads CASSLREQTEAFF.

This chain links TRBV5-5 with TRBJ1-5; TCRdb's assignment of TRBD1 cannot be checked, as there is no DNA. The CDR3 spans 15 residues. From germline, CDR1 is SGHKS and CDR2 YYEKEE (reference sequence). CDR3 sequence: CASSLWAGLGQPQHF.

This chain links TRBV5-1 with TRBJ2-7; the TCRdb call, TRBD2, lacks DNA for checking. CDR1 is SGHRS, CDR2 YFSETQ, per germline. The CDR3 is 16 amino acids. CDR3 in amino acids: CASSTNQAGGPYEQYF.

The J gene is TRBJ1-3, the V gene TRBV18; TCRdb calls TRBD1, which cannot be checked without DNA. The germline V gene encodes CDR1 KGHSH and CDR2 LQKENI. CDR3 length: 15 residues. CDR3: CASSTQGISGNTIYF.